This TCR beta chain was captured in a study of blood T cell repertoires in COVID-19. About the research overall: PBMCs, B-cell-depleted T cells, or T cells provided the cDNA or gDNA that made up the material.

The table came from immunoSEQ multiplex PCR; TCRdb's copy has only in-frame clones and leaves some out. This table holds 250,000 or so clones, around nine tenths found once. Donors were grouped by their self-reported clinical history. Resolution of symptoms, clearance, or two negative PCRs was present in recovered Cohort 3 donors. CDR1 and CDR2 (germline): LNHDA, SQIVND (reference sequence). The V gene end was trimmed by 8 bases and the J gene end by 2 bases; junction bases not matched to a gene: 17. The CDR3 extends over 18 amino acids. This receptor was obtained from a woman aged 18-29 years who had recovered from COVID-19. The sequenced sample consisted of PBMCs or T cells enriched from blood (not recorded which). The genes are TRBV19 and TRBJ2-2; 7 nucleotides line up with TRBD2. CDR3 loop: CASALRAGAMVNTGELFF. The CDR3 DNA follows: TGTGCCAGTGCGCTTCGGGCGGGAGCAATGGTTAACACCGGGGAGCTGTTTTTT.